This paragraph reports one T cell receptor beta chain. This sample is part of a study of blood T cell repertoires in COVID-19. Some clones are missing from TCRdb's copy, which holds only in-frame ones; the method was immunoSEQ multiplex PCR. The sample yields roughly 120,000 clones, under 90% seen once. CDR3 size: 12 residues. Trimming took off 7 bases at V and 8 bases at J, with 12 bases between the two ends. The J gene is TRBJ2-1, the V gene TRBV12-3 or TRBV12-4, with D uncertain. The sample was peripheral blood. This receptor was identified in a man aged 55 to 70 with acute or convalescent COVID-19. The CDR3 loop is CASNSHEDEQFF. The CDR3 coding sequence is TGTGCCAGCAACTCCCATGAGGATGAGCAGTTCTTC.